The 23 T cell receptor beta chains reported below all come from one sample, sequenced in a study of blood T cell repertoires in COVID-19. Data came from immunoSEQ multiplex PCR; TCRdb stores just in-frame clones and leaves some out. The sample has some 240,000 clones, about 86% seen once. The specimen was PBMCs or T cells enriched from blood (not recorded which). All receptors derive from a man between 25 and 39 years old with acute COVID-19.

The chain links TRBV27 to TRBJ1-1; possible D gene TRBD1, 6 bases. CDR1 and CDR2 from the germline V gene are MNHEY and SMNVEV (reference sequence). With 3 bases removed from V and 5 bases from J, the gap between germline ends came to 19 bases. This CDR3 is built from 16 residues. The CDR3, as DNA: TGTGCCAGCAGTTTCCCCTTCGGGGGGCTGGGGACTGAAGCTTTCTTT. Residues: CASSFPFGGLGTEAFF.

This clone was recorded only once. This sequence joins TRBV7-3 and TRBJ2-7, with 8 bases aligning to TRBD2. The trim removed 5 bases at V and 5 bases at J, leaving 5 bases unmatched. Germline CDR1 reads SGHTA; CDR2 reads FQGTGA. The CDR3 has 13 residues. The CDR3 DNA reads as TGTGCCAGCAGCCCGACTAGCGATCACGAGCAGTACGTC. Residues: CASSPTSDHEQYV.

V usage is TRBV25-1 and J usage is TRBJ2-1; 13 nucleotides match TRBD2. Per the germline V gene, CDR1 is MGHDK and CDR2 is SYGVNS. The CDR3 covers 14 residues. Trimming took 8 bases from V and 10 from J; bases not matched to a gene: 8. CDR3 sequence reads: CASGLAGAVVEQFF. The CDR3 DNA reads TGTGCCAGCGGACTAGCGGGAGCGGTAGTGGAGCAGTTCTTC.

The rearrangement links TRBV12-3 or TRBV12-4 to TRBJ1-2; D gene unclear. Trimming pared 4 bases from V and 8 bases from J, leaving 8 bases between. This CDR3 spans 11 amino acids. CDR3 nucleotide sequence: TGTGCCAGCAGTTCAGGTTTGGGCTACACCTTC. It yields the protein CASSSGLGYTF.

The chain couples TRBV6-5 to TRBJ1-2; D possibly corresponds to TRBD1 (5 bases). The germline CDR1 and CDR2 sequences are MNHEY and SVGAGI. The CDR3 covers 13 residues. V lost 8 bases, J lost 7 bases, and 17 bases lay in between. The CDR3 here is CASGRSGGIGYTF. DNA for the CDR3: TGTGCCAGCGGTCGTTCGGGGGGGATTGGCTACACCTTC.

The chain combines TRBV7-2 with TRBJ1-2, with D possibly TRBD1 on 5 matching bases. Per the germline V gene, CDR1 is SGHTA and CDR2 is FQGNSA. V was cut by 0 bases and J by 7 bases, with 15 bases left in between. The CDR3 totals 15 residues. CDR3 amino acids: CASSLAGPSSGGYTF. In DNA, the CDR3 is TGTGCCAGCAGCTTAGCGGGGCCGAGCTCGGGTGGCTACACCTTC.

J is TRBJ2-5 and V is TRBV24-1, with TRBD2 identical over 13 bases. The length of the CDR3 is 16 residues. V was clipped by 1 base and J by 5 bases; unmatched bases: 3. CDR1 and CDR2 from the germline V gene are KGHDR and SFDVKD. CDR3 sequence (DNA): TGTGCCACCAGTGATTTACTAGCGGGAGGGGCCGAGACCCAGTACTTC. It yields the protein CATSDLLAGGAETQYF.

The CDR3 here is CASSDTGGREKLFF. CDR3 DNA sequence: TGTGCCAGCAGTGACACAGGGGGCAGGGAAAAACTGTTTTTT. The rearrangement joins TRBV2 to TRBJ1-4; 9 bases map to TRBD1. Germline trimming cut 3 bases from V and 8 bases from J; bases unmatched to any gene: 4. Germline V lookup: CDR1 SNHLY, CDR2 FYNNEI. CDR3 size: 14 residues.

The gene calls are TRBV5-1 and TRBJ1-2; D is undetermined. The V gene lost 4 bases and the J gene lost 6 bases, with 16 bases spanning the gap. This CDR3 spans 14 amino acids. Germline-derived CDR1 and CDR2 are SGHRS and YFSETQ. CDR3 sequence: CASSGGRPENGYTF. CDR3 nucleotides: TGCGCCAGCAGCGGAGGTCGGCCAGAGAATGGCTACACCTTC.

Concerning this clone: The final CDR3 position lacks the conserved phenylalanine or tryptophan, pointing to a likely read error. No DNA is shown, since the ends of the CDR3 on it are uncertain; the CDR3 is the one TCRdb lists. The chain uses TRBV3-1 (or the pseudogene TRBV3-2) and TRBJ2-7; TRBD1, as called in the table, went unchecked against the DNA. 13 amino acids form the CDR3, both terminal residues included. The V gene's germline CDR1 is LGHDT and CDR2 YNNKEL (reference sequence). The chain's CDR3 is CASSQDGAGPGVL.

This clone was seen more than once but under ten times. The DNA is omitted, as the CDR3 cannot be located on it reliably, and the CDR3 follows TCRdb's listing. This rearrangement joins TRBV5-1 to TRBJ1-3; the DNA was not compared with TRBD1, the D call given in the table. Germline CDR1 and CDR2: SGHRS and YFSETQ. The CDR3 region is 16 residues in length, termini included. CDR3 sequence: CASSFGPGGSGNTIYF.

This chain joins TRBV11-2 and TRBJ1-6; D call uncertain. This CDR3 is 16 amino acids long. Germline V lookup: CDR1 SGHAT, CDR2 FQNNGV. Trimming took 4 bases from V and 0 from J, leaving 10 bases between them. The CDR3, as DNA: TGTGCCAGCAGCTCGATATTGAGCTCCTATAATTCACCCCTCCACTTT. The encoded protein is CASSSILSSYNSPLHF.

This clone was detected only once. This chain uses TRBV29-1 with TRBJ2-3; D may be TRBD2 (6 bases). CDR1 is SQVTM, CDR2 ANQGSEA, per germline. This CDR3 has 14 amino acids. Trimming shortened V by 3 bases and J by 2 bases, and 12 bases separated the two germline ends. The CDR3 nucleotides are TGCAGCGTTGATGAGGGGACTCTCACAGATACGCAGTATTTT. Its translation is CSVDEGTLTDTQYF.

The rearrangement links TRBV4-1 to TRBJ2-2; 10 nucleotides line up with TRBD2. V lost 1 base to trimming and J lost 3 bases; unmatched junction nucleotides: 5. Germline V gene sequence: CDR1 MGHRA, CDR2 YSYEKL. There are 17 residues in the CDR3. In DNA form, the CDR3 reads TGCGCCAGCAGCCAAGGGTTAGCGGGAGGTTACACCGGGGAGCTGTTTTTT. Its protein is CASSQGLAGGYTGELFF.

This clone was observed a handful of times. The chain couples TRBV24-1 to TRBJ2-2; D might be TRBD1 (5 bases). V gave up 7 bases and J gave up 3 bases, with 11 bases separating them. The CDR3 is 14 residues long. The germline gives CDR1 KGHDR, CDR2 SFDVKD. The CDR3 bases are TGTGCCACCAGGGGGCCGCAGGACACCGGGGAGCTGTTTTTT. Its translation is CATRGPQDTGELFF.

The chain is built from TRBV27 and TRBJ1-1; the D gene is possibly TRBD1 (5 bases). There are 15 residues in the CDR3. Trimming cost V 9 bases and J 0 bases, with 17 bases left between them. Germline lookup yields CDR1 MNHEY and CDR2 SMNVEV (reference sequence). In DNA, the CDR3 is TGTGCCAGTAAATCCCAGGCGGGACTGAACACTGAAGCTTTCTTT. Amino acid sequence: CASKSQAGLNTEAFF.

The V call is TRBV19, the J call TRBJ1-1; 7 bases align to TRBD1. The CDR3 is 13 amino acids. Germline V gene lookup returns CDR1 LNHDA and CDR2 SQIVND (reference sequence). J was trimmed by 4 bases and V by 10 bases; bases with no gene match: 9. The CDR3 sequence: CATQTGTVTEAFF. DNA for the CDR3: TGTGCCACCCAGACAGGGACGGTCACTGAAGCTTTCTTT.

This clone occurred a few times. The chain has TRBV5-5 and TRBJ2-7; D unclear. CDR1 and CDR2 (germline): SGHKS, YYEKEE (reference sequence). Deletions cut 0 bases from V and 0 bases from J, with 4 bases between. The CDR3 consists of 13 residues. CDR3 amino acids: CASSLAFSYEQYV. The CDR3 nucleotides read TGTGCCAGCAGCTTGGCCTTCTCCTACGAGCAGTACGTC.

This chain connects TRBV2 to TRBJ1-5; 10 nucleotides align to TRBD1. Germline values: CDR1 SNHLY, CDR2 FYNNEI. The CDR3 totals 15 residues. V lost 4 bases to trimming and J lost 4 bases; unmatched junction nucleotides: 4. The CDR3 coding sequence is TGTGCCAGCAGTGCGGACAGGGGGACTAATCAGCCCCAGCATTTT. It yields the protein CASSADRGTNQPQHF.

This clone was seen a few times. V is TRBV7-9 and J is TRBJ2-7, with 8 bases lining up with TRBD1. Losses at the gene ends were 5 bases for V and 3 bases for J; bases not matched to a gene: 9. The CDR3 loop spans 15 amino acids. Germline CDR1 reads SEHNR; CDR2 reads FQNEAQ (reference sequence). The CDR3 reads CASSPGTGGFYEQYV. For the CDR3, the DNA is TGTGCCAGCAGCCCCGGGACAGGTGGGTTCTACGAGCAGTACGTC.

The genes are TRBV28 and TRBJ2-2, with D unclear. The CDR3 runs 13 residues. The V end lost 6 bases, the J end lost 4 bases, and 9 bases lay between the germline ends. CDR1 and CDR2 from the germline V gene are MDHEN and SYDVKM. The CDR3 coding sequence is TGTGCCAGCAGCAAAAGAGGCACCGGGGAGCTGTTTTTT. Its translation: CASSKRGTGELFF.

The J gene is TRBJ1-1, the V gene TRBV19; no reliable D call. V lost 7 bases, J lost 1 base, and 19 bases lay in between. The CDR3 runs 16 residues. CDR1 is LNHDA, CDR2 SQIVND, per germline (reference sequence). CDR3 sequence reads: CASTPGSWPRNTEAFF. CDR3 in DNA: TGTGCCAGTACGCCGGGTTCTTGGCCAAGGAACACTGAAGCTTTCTTT.

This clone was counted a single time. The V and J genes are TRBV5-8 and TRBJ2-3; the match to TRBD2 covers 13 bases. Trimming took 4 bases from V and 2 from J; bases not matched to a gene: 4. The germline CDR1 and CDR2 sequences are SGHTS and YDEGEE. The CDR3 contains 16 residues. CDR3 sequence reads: CASSGGLAGPTDTQYF. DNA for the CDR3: TGTGCCAGCAGCGGGGGACTAGCGGGACCCACAGATACGCAGTATTTT.